The next 8 T cell receptor beta chains were all read from a single sample in a study of Graves' ophthalmopathy and Graves' hyperthyroidism (dated by TCRdb to the late 2010s). The run used an Illumina HiSeq 2000. For repertoire sequencing, TCR beta CDR3 regions were amplified from RNA transcripts. HTBI primers and the Qiagen OneStep RT-PCR kit were used in a first-round RT-PCR, which was followed by a second-round multiplex PCR, size selection and purification. TCRdb reprocessing: public reads trimmed at Q25 with fastp, clones called with MiXCR, in-frame beta chains kept. One record per CDR3 amino acid sequence lists the most common genes and DNA. This sample gives approximately 640,000 distinct CDR3 sequences in total; about two fifths of them show up just once. The ten most abundant clones make up about 3.3% of the sample. Sample: peripheral blood. Receptors were obtained from an adult man with Graves' ophthalmopathy.

This chain joins TRBV20-1 and TRBJ2-7, with TRBD2 matching 12 bases. Trimming removed 6 bases from V and 6 bases from J; junction bases left unmatched: 21. This CDR3 is 18 amino acids long. Germline CDR1 is DFQATT and CDR2 is SNEGSKA (reference sequence). The CDR3 nucleotides are TGCAGTGCAGGGGGTCTAGCGGGAGGGCCGAATCCCGACCCCGAGCAGTACTTC. Amino acids: CSAGGLAGGPNPDPEQYF.

A few counts support this clonotype. J is TRBJ1-2 and V is TRBV19; a possible D gene is TRBD1 (5 bases). The CDR3 sequence is 12 residues long. Germline V gene sequence: CDR1 LNHDA, CDR2 SQIVND (reference sequence). V was clipped by 5 bases and J by 8 bases, with 12 bases between them. The CDR3 reads CASSRGNEGYTF. The CDR3 nucleotides are TGTGCCAGTAGTCGGGGGAATGAGGGCTACACCTTC. The whole variable domain, filled in from reference TRBV19 and TRBJ1-2, reads DGGITQSPKYLFRKEGQNVTLSCEQNLNHDAMYWYRQDPGQGLRLIYYSQIVNDFQKGDIAEGYSVSREKKESFPLTVTSAQKNPTAFYLCASSRGNEGYTFGSGTRLTVV.

At least ten counts were recorded for this clonotype. V usage is TRBV19 and J usage is TRBJ2-6; possible D gene TRBD2, 6 bases. Germline V CDR1 and CDR2: LNHDA, SQIVND (reference sequence). The CDR3 has 18 amino acids. V was shortened by 1 base and J by 0 bases, with 13 bases between the two germline ends. CDR3 nucleotides: TGTGCCAGTAGTATAGGGCGCCGACTAGTCTCTGGGGCCAACGTCCTGACTTTC. This codes for CASSIGRRLVSGANVLTF.

This chain uses TRBV5-4 with TRBJ2-5; D may be TRBD1 or TRBD2 (5 bases each). The length of the CDR3 is 16 residues. Per germline, CDR1 SGHNT and CDR2 YYREEE (reference sequence). V shed 4 bases and J shed 3 bases, with 19 bases lying between them. The CDR3 reads CASSQGRYGTEETQYF. The DNA of the CDR3 is TGTGCCAGCAGCCAAGGAAGATACGGGACGGAAGAGACCCAGTACTTC. The variable domain in full, with the rest retrieved from reference TRBV5-4 and TRBJ2-5, is ETGVTQSPTHLIKTRGQQVTLRCSSQSGHNTVSWYQQALGQGPQFIFQYYREEENGRGNFPPRFSGLQFPNYSSELNVNALELDDSALYLCASSQGRYGTEETQYFGPGTRLLVL.

The genes are TRBV7-2 and TRBJ2-5; 16 positions agree with TRBD2. There are 19 residues in the CDR3. Looked up from germline, CDR1 is SGHTA and CDR2 is FQGNSA. The V gene end was trimmed by 6 bases and the J gene end by 4 bases; junction bases not matched to a gene: 14. The CDR3 DNA follows: TGTGCCAGCAGTCACCGAAAGGGGACTAGCGGGAGGGCGGGAGAGACCCAGTACTTC. Its protein product is CASSHRKGTSGRAGETQYF.

V and J are TRBV7-2 and TRBJ2-7; 9 positions match TRBD2. The germline gives CDR1 SGHTA, CDR2 FQGNSA. CDR3 length equals 14 residues. The ends lost 8 bases at V and 3 bases at J; junction bases unmatched: 8. The CDR3 sequence is CASSLAGAVYEQYF. DNA for the CDR3: TGTGCCAGCTCCTTAGCGGGAGCGGTCTACGAGCAGTACTTC.

V is TRBV19 and J is TRBJ2-7; TRBD2 might be the D (6 bases). Trimming took 11 bases from V and 2 from J, leaving 13 bases between them. The CDR3 length is 12 residues. Germline V gene sequence: CDR1 LNHDA, CDR2 SQIVND (reference sequence). CDR3 protein: CAWRDRAYEQYF. For the CDR3, the DNA is TGTGCCTGGAGGGACCGAGCCTACGAGCAGTACTTC.

The chain employs TRBV15 and TRBJ2-6; 10 bases are shared with TRBD1. The V and J ends lost 7 bases and 2 bases, in that order; junction bases with no gene match: 8. Germline CDR1 reads LNHNV; CDR2 reads YYDKDF (reference sequence). The length of the CDR3 is 17 residues. CDR3 sequence: CATTPGQGTTGANVLTF. CDR3 coding DNA: TGTGCCACCACCCCGGGACAGGGGACCACTGGGGCCAACGTCCTGACTTTC.